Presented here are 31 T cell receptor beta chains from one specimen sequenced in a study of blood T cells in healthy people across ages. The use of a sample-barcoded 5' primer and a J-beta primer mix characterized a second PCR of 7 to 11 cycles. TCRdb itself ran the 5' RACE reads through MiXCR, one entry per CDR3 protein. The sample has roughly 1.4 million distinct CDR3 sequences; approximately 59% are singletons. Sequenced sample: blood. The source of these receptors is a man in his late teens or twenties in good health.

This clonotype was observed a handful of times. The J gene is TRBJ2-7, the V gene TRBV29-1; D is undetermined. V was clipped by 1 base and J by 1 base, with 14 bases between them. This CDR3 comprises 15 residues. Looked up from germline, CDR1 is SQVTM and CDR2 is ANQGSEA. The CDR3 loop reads CSVEGRFGGSYEQYF. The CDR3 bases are TGCAGCGTTGAAGGGCGTTTTGGCGGTTCCTACGAGCAGTACTTC.

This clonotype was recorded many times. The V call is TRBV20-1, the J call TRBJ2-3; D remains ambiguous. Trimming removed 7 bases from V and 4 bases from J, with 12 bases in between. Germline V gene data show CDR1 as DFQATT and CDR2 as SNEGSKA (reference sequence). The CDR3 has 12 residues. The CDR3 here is CSVTWQPDTQYF. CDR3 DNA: TGCAGTGTCACGTGGCAGCCAGATACGCAGTATTTT.

CDR3 region: CASSPPWLREKLFF. CDR3 DNA sequence: TGTGCCAGCAGCCCCCCGTGGTTGAGGGAGAAACTGTTTTTT. The chain recombines TRBV7-9 with TRBJ1-4; D not resolved. The germline V and J ends were trimmed by 5 bases and 11 bases, with 18 bases remaining between them. CDR1 is SEHNR, CDR2 FQNEAQ, per germline (reference sequence). The CDR3 is 14 amino acids.

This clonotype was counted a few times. DNA of the CDR3: TGCAGCGTTGAAGCTGCAGGCTCTGGGGCCAACGTCCTGACTTTC. Residues: CSVEAAGSGANVLTF. V gene TRBV29-1 combines with J gene TRBJ2-6, with D unclear. CDR3 length: 15 residues. Germline CDR1 reads SQVTM; CDR2 reads ANQGSEA. The V gene lost 1 base and the J gene lost 0 bases, with 7 bases spanning the gap. Full variable domain (missing parts from reference TRBV29-1 and TRBJ2-6): SAVISQKPSRDICQRGTSLTIQCQVDSQVTMMFWYRQQPGQSLTLIATANQGSEATYESGFVIDKFPISRPNLTFSTLTVSNMSPEDSSIYLCSVEAAGSGANVLTFGAGSRLTVL.

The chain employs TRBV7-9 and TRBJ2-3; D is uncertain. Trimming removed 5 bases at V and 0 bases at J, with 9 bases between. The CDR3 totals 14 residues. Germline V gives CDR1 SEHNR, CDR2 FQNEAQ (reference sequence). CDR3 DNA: TGTGCCAGCAGCCACATATCCAGCACAGATACGCAGTATTTT. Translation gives CASSHISSTDTQYF.

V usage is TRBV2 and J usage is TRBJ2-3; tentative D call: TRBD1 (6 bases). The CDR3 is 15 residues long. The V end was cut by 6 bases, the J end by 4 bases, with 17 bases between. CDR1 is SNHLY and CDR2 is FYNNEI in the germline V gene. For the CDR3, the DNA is TGTGCCAGCAGCGCCGCACCTGAGGGGGCAGATACGCAGTATTTT. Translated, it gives CASSAAPEGADTQYF.

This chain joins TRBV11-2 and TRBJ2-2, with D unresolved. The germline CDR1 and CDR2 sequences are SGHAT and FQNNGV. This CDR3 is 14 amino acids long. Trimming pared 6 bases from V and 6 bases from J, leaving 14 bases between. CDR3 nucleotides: TGTGCCAGCAGGACCGGAGAGTTATCCGGGGAGCTGTTTTTT. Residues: CASRTGELSGELFF.

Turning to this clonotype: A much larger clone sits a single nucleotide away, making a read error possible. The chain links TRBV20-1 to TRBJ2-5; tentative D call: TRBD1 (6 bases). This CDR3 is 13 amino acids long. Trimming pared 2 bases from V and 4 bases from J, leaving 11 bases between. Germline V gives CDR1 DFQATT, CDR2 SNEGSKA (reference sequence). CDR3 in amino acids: CSARRTVGETQYF. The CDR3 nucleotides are TGCAGTGCTAGAAGGACAGTTGGAGAGACCCAGTACTTC.

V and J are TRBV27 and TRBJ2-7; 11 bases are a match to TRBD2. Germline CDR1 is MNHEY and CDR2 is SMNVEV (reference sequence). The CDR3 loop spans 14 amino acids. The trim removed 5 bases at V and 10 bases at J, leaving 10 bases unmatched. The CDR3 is CASSVLAGDRLQYF. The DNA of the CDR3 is TGTGCCAGCAGTGTACTAGCGGGGGATCGACTTCAGTACTTC.

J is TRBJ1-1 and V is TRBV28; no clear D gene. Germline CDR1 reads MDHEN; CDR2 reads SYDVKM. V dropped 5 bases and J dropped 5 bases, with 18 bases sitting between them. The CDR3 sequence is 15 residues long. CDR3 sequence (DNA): TGTGCCAGCAGTGCCCCTGGGTCTCGAACTACTGAAGCTTTCTTT. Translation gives CASSAPGSRTTEAFF.

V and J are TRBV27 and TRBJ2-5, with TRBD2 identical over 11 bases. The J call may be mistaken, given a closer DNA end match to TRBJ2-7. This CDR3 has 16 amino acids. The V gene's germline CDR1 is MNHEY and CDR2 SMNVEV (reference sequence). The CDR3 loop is CASSGSGRAGYYEQYF. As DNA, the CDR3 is TGTGCCAGCAGTGGTAGCGGGAGGGCCGGATACTACGAGCAGTACTTC.

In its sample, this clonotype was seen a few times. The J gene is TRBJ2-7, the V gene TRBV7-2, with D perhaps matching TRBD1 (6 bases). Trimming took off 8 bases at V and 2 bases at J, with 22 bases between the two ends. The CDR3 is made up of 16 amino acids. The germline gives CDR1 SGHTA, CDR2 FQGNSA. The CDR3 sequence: CASAEVGAGATYEQYF. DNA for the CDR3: TGTGCCAGCGCGGAGGTGGGGGCCGGGGCGACCTACGAGCAGTACTTC. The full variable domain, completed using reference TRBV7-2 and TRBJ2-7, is GAGVSQSPSNKVTEKGKDVELRCDPISGHTALYWYRQSLGQGLEFLIYFQGNSAPDKSGLPSDRFSAERTGGSVSTLTIQRTQQEDSAVYLCASAEVGAGATYEQYFGPGTRLTVT.

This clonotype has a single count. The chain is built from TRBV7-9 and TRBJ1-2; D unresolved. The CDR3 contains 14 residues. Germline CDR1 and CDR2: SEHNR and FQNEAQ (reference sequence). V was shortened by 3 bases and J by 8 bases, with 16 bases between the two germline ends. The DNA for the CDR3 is TGTGCCAGCAGCTTCCAGACTGCTCTGGGCGGCTACACCTTC. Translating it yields CASSFQTALGGYTF.

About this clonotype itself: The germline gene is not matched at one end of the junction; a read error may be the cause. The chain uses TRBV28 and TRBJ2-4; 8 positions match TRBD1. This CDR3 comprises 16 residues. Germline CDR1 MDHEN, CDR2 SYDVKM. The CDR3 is CASSLVGQGIRWEQYF. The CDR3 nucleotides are TGCGCCAGCAGTTTAGTCGGACAGGGCATAAGATGGGAGCAGTACTTC.

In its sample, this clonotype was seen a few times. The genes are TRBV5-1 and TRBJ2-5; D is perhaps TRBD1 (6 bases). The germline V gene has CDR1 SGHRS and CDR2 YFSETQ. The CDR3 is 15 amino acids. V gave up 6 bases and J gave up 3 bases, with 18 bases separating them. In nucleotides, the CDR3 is TGCGCCAGCAACTCGAATGGACAGTTAAAAGAGACCCAGTACTTC. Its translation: CASNSNGQLKETQYF.

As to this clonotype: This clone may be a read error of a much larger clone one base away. CDR3 bases: TGCAGCATTGTACTGCAGGGGGCCACCGGGGAGCTGTTTTTT. This encodes CSIVLQGATGELFF. The rearrangement joins TRBV29-1 to TRBJ2-2; 8 nucleotides line up with TRBD1. Germline CDR1 is SQVTM and CDR2 is ANQGSEA. The CDR3 covers 14 residues. The J segment lost 4 bases and the V segment lost 8 bases, leaving 9 bases of the junction unmatched.

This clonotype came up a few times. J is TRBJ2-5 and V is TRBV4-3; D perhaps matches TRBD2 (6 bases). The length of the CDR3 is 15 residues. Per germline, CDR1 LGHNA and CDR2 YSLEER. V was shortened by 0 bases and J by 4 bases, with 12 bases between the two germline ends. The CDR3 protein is CASSQEGLGGETQYF. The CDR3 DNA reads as TGCGCCAGCAGCCAAGAAGGCCTGGGGGGAGAGACCCAGTACTTC.

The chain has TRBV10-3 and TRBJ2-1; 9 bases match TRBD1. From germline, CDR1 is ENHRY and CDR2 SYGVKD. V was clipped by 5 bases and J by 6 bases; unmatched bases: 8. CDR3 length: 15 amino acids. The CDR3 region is CAISYRDRVVNEQFF. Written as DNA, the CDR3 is TGTGCCATCAGTTACCGGGACAGGGTCGTCAATGAGCAGTTCTTC.

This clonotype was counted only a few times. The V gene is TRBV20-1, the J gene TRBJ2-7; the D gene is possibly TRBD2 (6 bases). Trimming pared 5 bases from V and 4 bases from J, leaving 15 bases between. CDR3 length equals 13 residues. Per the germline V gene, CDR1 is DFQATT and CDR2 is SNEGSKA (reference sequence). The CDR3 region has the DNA TGCAGTGCTGGTAGCGGTTCTGCGTACGAGCAGTACTTC. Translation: CSAGSGSAYEQYF.

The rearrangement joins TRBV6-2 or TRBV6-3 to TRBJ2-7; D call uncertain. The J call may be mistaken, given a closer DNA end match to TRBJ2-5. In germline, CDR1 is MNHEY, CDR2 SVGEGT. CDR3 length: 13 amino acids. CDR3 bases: TGTGCCAGCAGATACCCTATAGTTCAGACCCAGTACTTC. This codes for CASRYPIVQTQYF.

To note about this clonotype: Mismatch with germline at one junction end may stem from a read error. The CDR3 DNA sequence: TGTGCCAGCAGTCTACAGGGGGGAACCTACAGTGAGCAGTTCTTC. Encoded protein: CASSLQGGTYSEQFF. The rearrangement joins TRBV6-4 to TRBJ2-1, with 8 positions matching TRBD1. CDR3 size: 15 residues. The germline V gene encodes CDR1 MRHNA and CDR2 SNTAGT.

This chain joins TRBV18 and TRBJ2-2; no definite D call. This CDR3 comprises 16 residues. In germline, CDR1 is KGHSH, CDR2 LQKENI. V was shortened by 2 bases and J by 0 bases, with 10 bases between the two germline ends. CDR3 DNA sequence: TGTGCCAGCTCACCAATCGCAGGCCCGAACACCGGGGAGCTGTTTTTT. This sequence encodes CASSPIAGPNTGELFF.

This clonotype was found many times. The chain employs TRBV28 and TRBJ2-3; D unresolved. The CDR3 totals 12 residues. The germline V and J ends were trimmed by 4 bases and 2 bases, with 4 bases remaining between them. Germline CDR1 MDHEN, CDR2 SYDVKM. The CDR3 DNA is TGTGCCAGCAGTTCCCACACAGATACGCAGTATTTT. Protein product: CASSSHTDTQYF.

CDR3 residues: CASSLGGRQGGSPLHF. DNA of the CDR3: TGCGCCAGCAGCTTGGGTGGTCGTCAGGGTGGATCACCCCTCCACTTT. The V call is TRBV5-1, the J call TRBJ1-6, with a tentative D call TRBD1 (5 bases). Trimming took off 0 bases at V and 10 bases at J, with 17 bases between the two ends. CDR1 and CDR2 from the germline V gene are SGHRS and YFSETQ. The CDR3 is made up of 16 amino acids.

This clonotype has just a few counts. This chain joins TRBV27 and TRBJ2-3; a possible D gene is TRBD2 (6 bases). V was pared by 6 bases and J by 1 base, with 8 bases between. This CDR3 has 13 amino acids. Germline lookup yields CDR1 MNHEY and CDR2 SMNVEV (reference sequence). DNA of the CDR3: TGTGCCAGCAGATCTAGCGGCACAGATACGCAGTATTTT. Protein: CASRSSGTDTQYF.

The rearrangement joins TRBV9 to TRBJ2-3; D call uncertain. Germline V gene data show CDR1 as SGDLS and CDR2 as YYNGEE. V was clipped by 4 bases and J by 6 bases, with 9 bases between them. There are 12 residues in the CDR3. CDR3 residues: CASSPTQDTQYF. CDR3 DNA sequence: TGTGCCAGCAGCCCCACCCAGGATACGCAGTATTTT.

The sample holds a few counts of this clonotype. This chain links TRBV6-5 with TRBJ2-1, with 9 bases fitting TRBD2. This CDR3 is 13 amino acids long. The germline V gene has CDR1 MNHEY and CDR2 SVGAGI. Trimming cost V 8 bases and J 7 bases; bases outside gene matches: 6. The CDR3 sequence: CASGAGGGNEQFF. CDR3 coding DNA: TGTGCCAGCGGGGCGGGAGGGGGGAATGAGCAGTTCTTC.

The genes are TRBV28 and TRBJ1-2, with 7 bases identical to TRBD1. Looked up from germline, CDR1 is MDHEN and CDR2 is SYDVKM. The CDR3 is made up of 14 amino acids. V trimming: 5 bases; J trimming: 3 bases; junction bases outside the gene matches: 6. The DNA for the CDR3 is TGTGCCAGCAGTCGGGACAGCTTTCACTATGGCTACACCTTC. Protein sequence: CASSRDSFHYGYTF.

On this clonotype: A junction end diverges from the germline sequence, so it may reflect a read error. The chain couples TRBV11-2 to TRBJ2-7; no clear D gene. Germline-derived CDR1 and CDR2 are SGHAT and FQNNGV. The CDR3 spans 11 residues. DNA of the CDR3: TGTGTCAGCAGCTTAGTAGGCGGGCAGTACTTC. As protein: CVSSLVGGQYF.

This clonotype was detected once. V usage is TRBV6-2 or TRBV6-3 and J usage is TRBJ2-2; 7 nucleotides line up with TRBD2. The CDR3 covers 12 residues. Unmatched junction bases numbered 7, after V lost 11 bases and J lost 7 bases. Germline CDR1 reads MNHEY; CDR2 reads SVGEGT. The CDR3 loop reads CAGGLVHGELFF. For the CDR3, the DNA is TGTGCCGGCGGACTAGTGCACGGGGAGCTGTTTTTT.

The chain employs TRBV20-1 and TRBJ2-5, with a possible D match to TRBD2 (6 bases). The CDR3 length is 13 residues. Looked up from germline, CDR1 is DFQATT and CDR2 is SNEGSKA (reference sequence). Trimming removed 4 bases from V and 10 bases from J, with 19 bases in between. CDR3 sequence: CSATGVGEEIQYF. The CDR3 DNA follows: TGCAGTGCTACCGGGGTCGGGGAGGAAATCCAGTACTTC.